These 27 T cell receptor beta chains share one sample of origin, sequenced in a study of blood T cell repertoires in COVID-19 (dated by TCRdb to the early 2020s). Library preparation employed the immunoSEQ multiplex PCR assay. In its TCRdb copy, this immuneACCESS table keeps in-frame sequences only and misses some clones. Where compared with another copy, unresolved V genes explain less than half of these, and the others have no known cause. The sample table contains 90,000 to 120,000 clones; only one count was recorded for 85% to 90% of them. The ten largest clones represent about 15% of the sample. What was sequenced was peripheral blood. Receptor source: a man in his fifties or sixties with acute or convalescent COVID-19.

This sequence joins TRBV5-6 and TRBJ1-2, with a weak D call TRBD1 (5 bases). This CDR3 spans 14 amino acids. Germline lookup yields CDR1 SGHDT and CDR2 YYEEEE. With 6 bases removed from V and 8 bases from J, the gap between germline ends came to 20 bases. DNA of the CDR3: TGTGCCAGCATCTTCGGGTCCAGGGCCTTGGGCTACACCTTC. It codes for CASIFGSRALGYTF.

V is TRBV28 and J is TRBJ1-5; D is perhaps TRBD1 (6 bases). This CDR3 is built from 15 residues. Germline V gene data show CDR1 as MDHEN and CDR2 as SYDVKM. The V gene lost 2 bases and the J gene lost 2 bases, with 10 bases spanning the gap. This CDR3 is CASSLGGAGNQPQHF. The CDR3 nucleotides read TGTGCCAGCAGTTTAGGGGGGGCCGGCAATCAGCCCCAGCATTTT.

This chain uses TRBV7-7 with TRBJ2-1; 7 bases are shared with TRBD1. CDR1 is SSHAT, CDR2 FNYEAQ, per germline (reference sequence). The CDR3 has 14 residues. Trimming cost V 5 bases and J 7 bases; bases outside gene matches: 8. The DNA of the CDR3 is TGTGCCAGCAGCCTAGACAGGGCGGCGAATGAGCAGTTCTTC. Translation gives CASSLDRAANEQFF.

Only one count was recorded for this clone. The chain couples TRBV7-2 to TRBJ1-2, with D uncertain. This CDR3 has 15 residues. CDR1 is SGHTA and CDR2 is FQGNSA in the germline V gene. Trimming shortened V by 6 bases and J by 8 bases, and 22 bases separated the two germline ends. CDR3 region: CASRQNWLGGGGYTF. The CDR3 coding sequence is TGTGCCAGCAGACAGAATTGGCTAGGTGGAGGGGGCTACACCTTC.

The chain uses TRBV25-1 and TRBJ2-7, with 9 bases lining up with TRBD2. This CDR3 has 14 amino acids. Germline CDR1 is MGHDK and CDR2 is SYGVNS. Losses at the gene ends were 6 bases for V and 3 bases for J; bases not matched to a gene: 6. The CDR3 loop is CASSPGREGYEQYF. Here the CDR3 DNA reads TGTGCCAGCAGCCCGGGGCGGGAGGGCTACGAGCAGTACTTC.

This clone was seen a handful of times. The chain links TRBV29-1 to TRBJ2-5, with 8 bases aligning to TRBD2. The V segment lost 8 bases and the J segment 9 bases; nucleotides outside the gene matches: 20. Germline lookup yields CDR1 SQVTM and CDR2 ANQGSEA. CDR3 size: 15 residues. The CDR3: CSLGGGGGTYGAQYF. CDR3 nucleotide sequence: TGCAGCTTAGGCGGTGGCGGGGGGACCTATGGGGCCCAGTACTTC.

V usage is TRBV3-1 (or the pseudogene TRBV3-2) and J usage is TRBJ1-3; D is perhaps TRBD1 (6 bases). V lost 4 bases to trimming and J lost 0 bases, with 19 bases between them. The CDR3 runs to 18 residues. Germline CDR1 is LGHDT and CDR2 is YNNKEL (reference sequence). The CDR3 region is CASSLKPAGDHSGNTIYF. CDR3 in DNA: TGTGCCAGCAGCCTAAAACCGGCAGGGGACCACTCTGGAAACACCATATATTTT.

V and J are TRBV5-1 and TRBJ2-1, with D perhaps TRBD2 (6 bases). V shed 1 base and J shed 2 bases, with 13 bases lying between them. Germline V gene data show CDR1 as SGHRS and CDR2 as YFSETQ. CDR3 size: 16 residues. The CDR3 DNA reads TGCGCCAGCAGCTTGTTGGAGGGACCAGCCTACAATGAGCAGTTCTTC. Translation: CASSLLEGPAYNEQFF.

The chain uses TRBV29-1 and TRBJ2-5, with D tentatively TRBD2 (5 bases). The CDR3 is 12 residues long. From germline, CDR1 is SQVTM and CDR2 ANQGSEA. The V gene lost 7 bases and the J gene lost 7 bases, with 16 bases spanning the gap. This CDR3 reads CSGQSGIGTQYF. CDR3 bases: TGCAGCGGTCAGTCGGGGATCGGGACCCAGTACTTC.

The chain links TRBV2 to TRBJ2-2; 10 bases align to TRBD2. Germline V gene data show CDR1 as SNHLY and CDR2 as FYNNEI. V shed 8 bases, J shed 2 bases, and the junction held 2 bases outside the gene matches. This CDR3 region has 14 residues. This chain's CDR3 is CASLAGVNTGELFF. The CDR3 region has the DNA TGTGCCAGCCTAGCGGGAGTAAACACCGGGGAGCTGTTTTTT.

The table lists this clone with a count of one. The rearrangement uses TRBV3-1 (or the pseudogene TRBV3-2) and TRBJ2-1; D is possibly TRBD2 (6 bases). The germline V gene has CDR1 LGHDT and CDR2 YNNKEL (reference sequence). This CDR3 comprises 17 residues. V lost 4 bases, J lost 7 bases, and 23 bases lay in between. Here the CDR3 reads CASSLPGSGRLDNEQFF. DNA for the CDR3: TGTGCCAGCAGCCTTCCGGGTAGCGGTCGACTGGATAATGAGCAGTTCTTC.

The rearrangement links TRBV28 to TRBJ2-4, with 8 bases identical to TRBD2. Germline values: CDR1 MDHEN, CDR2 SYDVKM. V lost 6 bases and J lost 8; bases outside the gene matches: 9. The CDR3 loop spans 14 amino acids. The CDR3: CASRTAGDLDIQYF. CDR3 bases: TGTGCCAGCAGAACAGCGGGAGATCTGGACATTCAGTACTTC.

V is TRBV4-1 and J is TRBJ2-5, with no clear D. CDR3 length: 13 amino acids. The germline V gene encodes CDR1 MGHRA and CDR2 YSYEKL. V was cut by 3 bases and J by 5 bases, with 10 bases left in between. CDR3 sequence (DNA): TGCGCCAGCAGCCAGGTAGAGTGGGAGACCCAGTACTTC. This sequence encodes CASSQVEWETQYF.

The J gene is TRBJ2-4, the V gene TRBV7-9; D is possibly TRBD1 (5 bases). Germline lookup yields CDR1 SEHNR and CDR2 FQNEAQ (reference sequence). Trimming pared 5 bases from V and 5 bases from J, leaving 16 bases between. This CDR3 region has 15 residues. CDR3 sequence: CASSPLGDMQNIQYF. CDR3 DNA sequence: TGTGCCAGCAGCCCCTTAGGGGATATGCAAAACATTCAGTACTTC.

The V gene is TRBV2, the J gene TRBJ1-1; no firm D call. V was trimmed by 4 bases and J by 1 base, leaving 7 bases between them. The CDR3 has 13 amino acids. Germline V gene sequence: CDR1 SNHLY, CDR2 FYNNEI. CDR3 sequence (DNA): TGTGCCAGCAGTGTGTCCCAGAACACTGAAGCTTTCTTT. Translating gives CASSVSQNTEAFF. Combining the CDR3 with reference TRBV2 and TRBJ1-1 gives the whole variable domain EPEVTQTPSHQVTQMGQEVILRCVPISNHLYFYWYRQILGQKVEFLVSFYNNEISEKSEIFDDQFSVERPDGSNFTLKIRSTKLEDSAMYFCASSVSQNTEAFFGQGTRLTVV.

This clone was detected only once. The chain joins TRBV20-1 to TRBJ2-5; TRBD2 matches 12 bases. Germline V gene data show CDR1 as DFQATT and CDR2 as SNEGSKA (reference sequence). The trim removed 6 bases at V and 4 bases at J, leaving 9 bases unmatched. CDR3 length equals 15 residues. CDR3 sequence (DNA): TGCAGTGCAAGTCCTAGCGGGAGGGCCTTAGAGACCCAGTACTTC. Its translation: CSASPSGRALETQYF.

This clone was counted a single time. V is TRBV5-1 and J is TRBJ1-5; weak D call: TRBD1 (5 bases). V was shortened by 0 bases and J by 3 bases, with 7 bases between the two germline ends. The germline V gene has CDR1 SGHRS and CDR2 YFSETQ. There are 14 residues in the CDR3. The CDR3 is CASSLEGNNQPQHF. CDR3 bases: TGCGCCAGCAGCTTGGAGGGGAACAATCAGCCCCAGCATTTT.

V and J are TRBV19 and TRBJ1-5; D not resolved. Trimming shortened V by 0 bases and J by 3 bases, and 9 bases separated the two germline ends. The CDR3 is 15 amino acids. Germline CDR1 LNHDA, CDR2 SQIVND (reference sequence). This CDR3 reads CASSIEGSYNQPQHF. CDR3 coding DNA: TGTGCCAGTAGTATAGAGGGGAGTTACAATCAGCCCCAGCATTTT.

The CDR3 here is CASSPNWDSYEQYF. CDR3 nucleotides: TGTGCCAGCAGCCCAAATTGGGACAGCTACGAGCAGTACTTC. The chain employs TRBV5-6 and TRBJ2-7; 7 bases map to TRBD1. The junction had 7 bases not matched to a gene; V was cut back by 4 bases and J by 3 bases. CDR3 length: 14 amino acids. Germline CDR1 SGHDT, CDR2 YYEEEE.

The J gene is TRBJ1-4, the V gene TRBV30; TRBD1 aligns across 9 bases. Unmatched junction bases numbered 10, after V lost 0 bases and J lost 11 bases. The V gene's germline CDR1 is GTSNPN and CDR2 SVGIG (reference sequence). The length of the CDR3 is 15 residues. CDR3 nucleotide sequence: TGTGCCTGGAGTGTACGTCTAGACAGGGGGATGAAACTGTTTTTT. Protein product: CAWSVRLDRGMKLFF.

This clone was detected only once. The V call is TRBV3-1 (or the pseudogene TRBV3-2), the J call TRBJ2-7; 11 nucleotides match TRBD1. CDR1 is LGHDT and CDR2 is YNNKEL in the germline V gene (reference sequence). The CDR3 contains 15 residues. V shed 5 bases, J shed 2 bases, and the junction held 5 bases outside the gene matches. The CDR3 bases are TGTGCCAGCAGCAGGGGGGGACAGGGGGCCTACGAGCAGTACTTC. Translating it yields CASSRGGQGAYEQYF.

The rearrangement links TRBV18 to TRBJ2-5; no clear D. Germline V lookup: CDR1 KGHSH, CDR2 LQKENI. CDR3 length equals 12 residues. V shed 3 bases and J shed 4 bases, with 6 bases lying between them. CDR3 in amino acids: CASSPPRETQYF. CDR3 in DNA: TGTGCCAGCTCACCCCCCAGAGAGACCCAGTACTTC.

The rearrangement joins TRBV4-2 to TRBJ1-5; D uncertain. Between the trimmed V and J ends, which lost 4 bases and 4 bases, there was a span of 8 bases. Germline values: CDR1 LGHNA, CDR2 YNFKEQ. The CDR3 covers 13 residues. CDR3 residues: CASSRGPNQPQHF. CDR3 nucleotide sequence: TGTGCCAGCAGCCGAGGTCCGAATCAGCCCCAGCATTTT.

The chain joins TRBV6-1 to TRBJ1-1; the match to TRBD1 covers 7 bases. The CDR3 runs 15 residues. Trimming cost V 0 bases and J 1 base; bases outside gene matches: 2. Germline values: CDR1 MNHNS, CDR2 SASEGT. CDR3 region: CASSEANRGNTEAFF. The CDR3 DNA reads TGTGCCAGCAGTGAAGCAAACAGGGGGAACACTGAAGCTTTCTTT.

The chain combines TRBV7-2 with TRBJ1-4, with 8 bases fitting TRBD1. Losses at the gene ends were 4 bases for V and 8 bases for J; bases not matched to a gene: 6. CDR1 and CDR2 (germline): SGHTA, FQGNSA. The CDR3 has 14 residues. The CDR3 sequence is CASSSGQAREKLFF. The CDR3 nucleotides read TGTGCCAGCAGCTCGGGACAGGCAAGGGAAAAACTGTTTTTT.

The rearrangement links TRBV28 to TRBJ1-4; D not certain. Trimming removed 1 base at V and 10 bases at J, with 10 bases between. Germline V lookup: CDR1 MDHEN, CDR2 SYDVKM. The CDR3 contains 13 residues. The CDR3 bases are TGTGCCAGCAGTTTATCGGAGGGAGGAAAACTGTTTTTT. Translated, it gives CASSLSEGGKLFF.

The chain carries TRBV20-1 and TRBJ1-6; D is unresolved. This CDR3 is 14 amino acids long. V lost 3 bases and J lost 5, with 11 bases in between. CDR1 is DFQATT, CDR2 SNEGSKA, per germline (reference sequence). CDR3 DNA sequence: TGCAGTGCTAGTGTAGCGGCAGATAATTCACCCCTCCACTTT. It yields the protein CSASVAADNSPLHF.